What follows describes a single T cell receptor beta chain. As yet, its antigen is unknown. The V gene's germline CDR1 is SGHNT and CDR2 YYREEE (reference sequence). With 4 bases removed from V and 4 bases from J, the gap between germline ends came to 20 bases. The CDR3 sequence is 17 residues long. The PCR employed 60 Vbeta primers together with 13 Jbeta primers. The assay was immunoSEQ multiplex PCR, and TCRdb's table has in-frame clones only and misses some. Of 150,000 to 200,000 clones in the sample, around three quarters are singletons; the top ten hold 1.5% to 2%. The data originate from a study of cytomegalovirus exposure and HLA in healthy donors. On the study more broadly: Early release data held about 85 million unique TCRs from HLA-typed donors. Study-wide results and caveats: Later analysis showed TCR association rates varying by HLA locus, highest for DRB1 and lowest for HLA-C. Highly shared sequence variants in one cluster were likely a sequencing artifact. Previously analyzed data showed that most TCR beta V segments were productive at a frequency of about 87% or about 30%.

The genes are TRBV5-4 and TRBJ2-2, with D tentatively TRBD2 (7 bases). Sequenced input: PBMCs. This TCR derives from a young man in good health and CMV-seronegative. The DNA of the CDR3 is TGTGCCAGCAGCCCCCCGGGGGGCGGGGCCGTCACCGGGGAGCTGTTTTTT. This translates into CASSPPGGGAVTGELFF.